The rows below give T cell receptor beta chains drawn from one sample of a study of patients and donors after allogeneic stem cell transplantation. TCRdb reprocessed the RT-PCR reads with MiXCR, giving one entry per CDR3 protein. The sample gives 920,000 or so distinct CDR3 sequences, roughly 17% of which show up once; 6% is in the top ten. Material: blood, either unsorted or a sorted T cell fraction (not recorded which). The source is a human donor who was either an allogeneic HSCT recipient or a stem cell or donor lymphocyte infusion donor (not recorded which). It is not recorded whose cells these are; they may come from a transplant donor. Both conserved end residues are part of each CDR3. The D gene is left open where the match is weak. Size values are once, few and many counts, or a class for expanded clones, and some rows have none.

J gene | V gene | D gene | clone size | CDR3 protein | CDR3 DNA
TRBJ2-1 | TRBV24-1 | TRBD2 | - | CATSLGSGSGDEQFF | TGTGCCACCAGTCTGGGAAGCGGGAGTGGGGATGAGCAGTTCTTC
TRBJ1-2 | TRBV5-1 | TRBD1 | - | CASSQDRGLYNYGYTF | TGCGCCAGCAGCCAGGACAGGGGCCTCTATAACTATGGCTACACCTTC
TRBJ2-5 | TRBV2 | TRBD2 | few | CASSDRSGSTQETQYF | TGTGCCAGCAGCGACAGAAGCGGGAGTACCCAAGAGACCCAGTACTTC
TRBJ2-2 | TRBV3-1 | - | - | CASSQTELTGELFF | TGTGCCAGCAGCCAAACAGAGCTCACCGGGGAGCTGTTTTTT
TRBJ2-3 | TRBV7-2 | - | few | CASSLPLLPDTQYF | TGTGCCAGCAGCTTGCCCCTACTGCCGGATACGCAGTATTTT
TRBJ1-4 | TRBV7-9 | - | - | CASSSGTEATNEKLFF | TGTGCCAGCAGCTCGGGGACGGAAGCAACTAATGAAAAACTGTTTTTT
TRBJ1-5 | TRBV12-3/TRBV12-4 | - | few | CASSFIRGISNQPQHF | TGTGCCAGCAGTTTTATTCGGGGAATTAGCAATCAGCCCCAGCATTTT
TRBJ1-2 | TRBV20-1 | - | - | CSARDRIGDNYGYTF | TGCAGTGCTAGAGATCGAATAGGGGATAACTATGGCTACACCTTC
TRBJ1-2 | TRBV24-1 | - | few | CATSDARGIDGYTF | TGTGCCACCAGTGATGCCCGGGGGATCGATGGCTACACCTTC
TRBJ2-1 | TRBV24-1 | TRBD2 | - | CATSAARTSGSNEQFF | TGTGCCACCAGTGCCGCGCGGACTAGCGGGTCCAATGAGCAGTTCTTC
TRBJ1-1 | TRBV29-1 | - | - | CSVDEPGPREAFF | TGCAGCGTTGATGAACCAGGGCCGAGGGAAGCTTTCTTT
TRBJ2-3 | TRBV4-1 | - | few | CASSQFSGATDTQYF | TGCGCCAGCAGCCAGTTTAGCGGAGCCACAGATACGCAGTATTTT
TRBJ1-1 | TRBV25-1 | TRBD1 | many | CASASQGEIEAFF | TGTGCCAGCGCTTCACAGGGGGAGATTGAAGCTTTCTTT
TRBJ1-6 | TRBV20-1 | TRBD1 | few | CSAKRQGEPNSPLHF | TGCAGTGCTAAGAGGCAGGGGGAGCCCAATTCACCCCTCCACTTT
TRBJ1-6 | TRBV20-1 | - | - | CSPTDGRGNSPLHF | TGCAGTCCCACTGACGGTCGGGGGAATTCACCCCTCCACTTT
TRBJ2-3 | TRBV4-2 | TRBD1 | - | CASSQNYRGSDTQYF | TGTGCCAGCAGCCAAAATTACAGGGGATCAGATACGCAGTATTTT
TRBJ1-6 | TRBV11-2 | - | few | CASSGSREHLSSYNSPLHF | TGTGCCAGCAGCGGGTCCAGGGAACACCTCAGCTCCTATAATTCACCCCTCCACTTT
TRBJ2-7 | TRBV12-3/TRBV12-4 | TRBD1 | - | CASSLGTGLQTYYEQYF | TGTGCCAGCAGTTTAGGGACAGGCCTTCAGACCTACTACGAGCAGTACTTC
TRBJ1-5 | TRBV2 | TRBD1 | - | CASSGQGRQPQHF | TGTGCCAGCTCGGGACAGGGACGTCAGCCCCAGCATTTT
TRBJ2-7 | TRBV5-1 | TRBD2 | few | CASSSLAGPTYEQYF | TGCGCCAGCAGCTCACTAGCGGGACCCACCTACGAGCAGTACTTC
TRBJ2-7 | TRBV28 | TRBD2 | few | CASSLLAGGPVTRYEQYF | TGTGCCAGCAGTTTGCTAGCGGGGGGTCCTGTGACCCGCTACGAGCAGTACTTC
TRBJ2-2 | TRBV7-9 | - | few | CASSSTGTRGGTGELFF | TGTGCCAGCAGCTCCACAGGGACCCGGGGTGGCACCGGGGAGCTGTTTTTT
TRBJ2-5 | TRBV5-1 | - | - | CASSWMGLQETQYF | TGCGCCAGCAGCTGGATGGGACTCCAAGAGACCCAGTACTTC
TRBJ1-6 | TRBV27 | - | few | CASKGTGGAFSPLHF | TGTGCCAGCAAGGGGACCGGTGGGGCTTTTTCACCCCTCCACTTT
TRBJ2-7 | TRBV6-5 | - | - | CASSYVGGEVNEQYF | TGTGCCAGCAGTTACGTTGGAGGGGAGGTCAACGAGCAGTACTTC
TRBJ1-3 | TRBV4-1 | - | few | CASSPNESSGNTIYF | TGCGCCAGCAGCCCCAATGAGAGCTCTGGAAACACCATATATTTT
TRBJ2-7 | TRBV6-2/TRBV6-3 | - | - | CASSYSFRGSYEQYF | TGTGCCAGCAGTTACTCTTTCAGGGGTTCCTACGAGCAGTACTTC
TRBJ1-4 | TRBV7-9 | - | - | CSSIEAGMGEKLFF | TGTTCCAGCATCGAGGCAGGGATGGGTGAAAAACTGTTTTTT
TRBJ1-5 | TRBV10-3 | - | - | CAISEGRGQPQHF | TGTGCCATCAGTGAGGGCCGGGGTCAGCCCCAGCATTTT
TRBJ1-5 | TRBV19 | - | - | CASTPTTHNQPQHF | TGTGCCAGTACCCCTACGACCCACAATCAGCCCCAGCATTTT
TRBJ2-2 | TRBV15 | TRBD1 | few | CATSTRQGATGELFF | TGTGCCACCAGCACGCGGCAGGGGGCCACCGGGGAGCTGTTTTTT
TRBJ2-7 | TRBV24-1 | - | - | CATSDPGLGSYEQYF | TGTGCCACCAGTGATCCGGGACTCGGCTCCTACGAGCAGTACTTC
TRBJ2-1 | TRBV12-3/TRBV12-4 | TRBD2 | - | CASSFPSGNSYNEQFF | TGTGCCAGCAGTTTTCCTAGCGGGAACTCCTACAATGAGCAGTTCTTC
TRBJ2-1 | TRBV7-9 | TRBD2 | - | CASTLSGSVNEQFF | TGTGCCAGCACCCTTAGCGGGAGTGTGAATGAGCAGTTCTTC
TRBJ2-7 | TRBV5-1 | - | few | CASSLEGERREQYF | TGCGCCAGCAGCTTAGAGGGAGAGCGGAGGGAGCAGTACTTC
TRBJ2-3 | TRBV6-1 | TRBD2 | few | CASTPKAGAPDTQYF | TGTGCCAGCACCCCGAAAGCGGGGGCCCCAGATACGCAGTATTTT
TRBJ2-7 | TRBV6-1 | TRBD1 | few | CASSIAGGEFYEQYF | TGTGCCAGCAGTATTGCAGGGGGCGAGTTTTACGAGCAGTACTTC
TRBJ2-3 | TRBV5-1 | - | - | CASSLGAATTDTQYF | TGCGCCAGCAGCTTGGGGGCAGCGACAACGGATACGCAGTATTTT
TRBJ1-1 | TRBV4-2 | TRBD1 | few | CASSAGTAPEAFF | TGTGCCAGCAGCGCTGGGACAGCCCCTGAAGCTTTCTTT
TRBJ2-7 | TRBV12-3/TRBV12-4 | - | - | CASSLRQGGEQYF | TGTGCCAGCAGTTTACGTCAGGGAGGCGAGCAGTACTTC
TRBJ1-3 | TRBV4-1 | - | - | CASSPSTYDPDTIYF | TGCGCCAGCAGCCCGTCAACATATGACCCGGACACCATATATTTT
TRBJ2-7 | TRBV7-2 | - | few | CASSLEPGRSYEQYF | TGTGCCAGCAGCTTAGAACCAGGGCGTTCCTACGAGCAGTACTTC
TRBJ1-1 | TRBV5-1 | - | few | CASSLEQGMTEAFF | TGCGCCAGCAGCTTGGAGCAGGGAATGACTGAAGCTTTCTTT
TRBJ2-1 | TRBV27 | - | - | CASSFGMSSYNEQFF | TGTGCCAGCAGTTTCGGGATGAGTTCCTACAATGAGCAGTTCTTC
TRBJ2-1 | TRBV6-1 | TRBD2 | few | CASSDRLAIYNEQFF | TGTGCCAGCAGCGACAGACTAGCGATCTACAATGAGCAGTTCTTC
TRBJ2-1 | TRBV4-1 | TRBD2 | - | CASSQDGVAGRNEQFF | TGCGCCAGCAGCCAAGATGGGGTAGCGGGTAGGAATGAGCAGTTCTTC